This T cell receptor (beta chain) was identified in a study of T-cell reconstitution after alpha-beta-depleted transplantation in children. The study's findings and limits: At the one-year point after transplant, T-cell counts and TCRbeta diversity were found to come mostly from T cells that had been newly produced. Expanded clones from the graft, numbering several hundred, reportedly supplied alpha-beta T cells about two months after transplant.

The CDR3 length is 12 residues. The V gene lost 7 bases and the J gene lost 5 bases, with 9 bases spanning the gap. A note on this clonotype: Its specificity is unknown.

Unique molecular identifiers were used to barcode this TCRbeta library. TCRdb re-called the PCR reads through MiXCR, storing one row per CDR3 protein. The sample holds 700,000 to 950,000 distinct CDR3 sequences, under 20% seen once. The chain joins TRBV12-3 or TRBV12-4 to TRBJ2-1; D is unclear. The specimen was PBMCs, mostly from graft donor cells, collected 360 days after TCRalphabeta/CD19-depleted stem cell transplant. The TCR comes from a male patient younger than 18 who had a stem cell transplant for acute lymphoblastic leukemia, so the T cells may come from the graft donor. CDR3 residues: CASNLGDNEQFF. The CDR3 DNA is TGTGCCAGCAACCTTGGGGACAATGAGCAGTTCTTC.